The sequence of this TCR beta chain was determined in a study of human T cells and chemical hapten exposure. Study context: Across its roughly 22 weeks, the study gave patients weekly diphenylcyclopropenone doses to the scalp. Slight differences in pooled library volume were the main source of varying TCR yields across samples. General study results and limits: While controls formed fewer of them, expanded TCRs formed significantly more large CDR3 similarity clusters.

Turning to this clonotype: What it binds is not known.

Each cDNA molecule in the library carried unique molecular identifiers. One entry per CDR3 protein, called by TCRdb with MiXCR from the RACE reads. There are 150,000 to 200,000 distinct CDR3 sequences in the sample; about 31% occur only once, and about 2.7% lies in the top ten. This sample's time point: pre-sensitization, week 0. Treatment: therapeutic diphenylcyclopropenone sensitization with weekly scalp DPC. Trimming stripped 0 bases from V and 5 bases from J, with 10 bases between. The CDR3 has 14 amino acids. Germline lookup yields CDR1 SGHAT and CDR2 FQNNGV. This specimen consisted of whole blood, obtained in connection with sensitization to the hapten diphenylcyclopropenone (DPC). The chain joins TRBV11-2 to TRBJ2-5; D ambiguous. The receptor was isolated from a woman in her twenties or thirties with alopecia areata. Some clones in this sample may be carry-over from other donors' samples. CDR3 sequence reads: CASSLDPNAETQYF. Here the CDR3 DNA reads TGTGCCAGCAGCTTAGATCCGAACGCTGAGACCCAGTACTTC.